The sequence of this T cell receptor (beta chain) was determined in a study of T-cell memory formation after mild COVID-19. TCRdb itself ran the 5' RACE reads through MiXCR, one entry per CDR3 protein. The sample contains roughly 310,000 distinct CDR3 sequences, around a sixth of which appear only once. Germline CDR1 reads SEHNR; CDR2 reads FQNEAQ (reference sequence). The V gene lost 1 base and the J gene lost 1 base, with 7 bases spanning the gap. The CDR3 length is 15 residues. What was sequenced was PBMCs or a T cell subset sorted from them (not recorded which). The chain recombines TRBV7-9 with TRBJ2-2; D call uncertain. The receptor's source is a man aged 18 to 30 who had mild COVID-19 (a few samples of this study predate the infection). Cell type and time point are not known. The CDR3 loop reads CASSLGPGNTGELFF. The CDR3 DNA sequence: TGTGCCAGCAGCTTAGGGCCGGGGAACACCGGGGAGCTGTTTTTT.